These 32 T cell receptor beta chains were all obtained from the same sample, sequenced in a study of blood T cell repertoires in COVID-19. Profiling relied on immunoSEQ multiplex PCR, and the TCRdb table lists in-frame clones only, not all of them. The table shows 93,000 or so clones, with nearly 85% occurring only once. The sequencing input was peripheral blood. These receptors originate from a human donor in a cohort sampled during active or convalescent COVID-19.

The chain uses TRBV3-1 (or the pseudogene TRBV3-2) and TRBJ2-5, with 10 bases that match TRBD2. Germline loops: CDR1 LGHDT, CDR2 YNNKEL (reference sequence). V lost 0 bases to trimming and J lost 4 bases; unmatched junction nucleotides: 8. CDR3 length: 17 amino acids. The CDR3 here is CASSQEGVAGGPETQYF. Here the CDR3 DNA reads TGTGCCAGCAGCCAAGAGGGGGTAGCGGGGGGCCCAGAGACCCAGTACTTC.

This chain connects TRBV28 to TRBJ1-4; D is perhaps TRBD1 (6 bases). V shed 6 bases and J shed 7 bases, with 18 bases lying between them. Germline V gene data show CDR1 as MDHEN and CDR2 as SYDVKM. The CDR3 loop spans 15 amino acids. CDR3 sequence: CASSQDQGGGEKLFF. Here the CDR3 DNA reads TGTGCCAGCAGCCAGGACCAAGGGGGTGGTGAAAAACTGTTTTTT.

Sample share makes this clone medium-sized. Distinct nucleotide sequences in the sample also encode this CDR3. The chain couples TRBV30 to TRBJ1-5, with 8 bases identical to TRBD1. This CDR3 has 13 amino acids. Trimming removed 5 bases from V and 4 bases from J; junction bases left unmatched: 4. Per the germline V gene, CDR1 is GTSNPN and CDR2 is SVGIG (reference sequence). The CDR3 nucleotides read TGTGCCTGGGGGACAGGTACGAATCAGCCCCAGCATTTT. Its translation: CAWGTGTNQPQHF.

This clone occurred a few times. DNA for the CDR3: TGTGCCAGCAGCGAGACTAGCGGGGGCCGGGGGACCCAGTACTTC. Residues: CASSETSGGRGTQYF. The chain has TRBV5-4 and TRBJ2-5, with TRBD2 matching over 12 bases. After removal of 4 bases from V and 7 bases from J, the junction contained 8 bases not matched to a gene. There are 15 residues in the CDR3. Germline V gives CDR1 SGHNT, CDR2 YYREEE (reference sequence).

The CDR3 protein is CASRSGLEETQYF. CDR3 nucleotides: TGTGCCAGCAGATCGGGACTGGAAGAGACCCAGTACTTC. The V call is TRBV5-4, the J call TRBJ2-5, with D perhaps matching TRBD2 (6 bases). The CDR3 is 13 amino acids. Germline CDR1 reads SGHNT; CDR2 reads YYREEE (reference sequence). Trimming left V 5 bases short and J 3 bases short, with 11 bases between.

V gene TRBV27 combines with J gene TRBJ1-1, with a tentative D call TRBD1 (6 bases). Germline assignment: CDR1 MNHEY and CDR2 SMNVEV (reference sequence). The CDR3 consists of 13 residues. V was trimmed by 7 bases and J by 5 bases, leaving 14 bases between them. This CDR3 reads CASTAGRGTEAFF. The CDR3 nucleotides read TGTGCCAGCACCGCGGGGAGGGGGACTGAAGCTTTCTTT.

A remark on this clone: A read error may account for a junction end that differs from germline. The chain recombines TRBV10-3 with TRBJ2-5, with 7 positions matching TRBD1. Germline CDR1 and CDR2: ENHRY and SYGVKD. CDR3 length equals 15 residues. CDR3 residues: CAVSLGQGDQETQYF. As DNA, the CDR3 is TGTGCCGTCAGTCTAGGGCAGGGGGACCAAGAGACCCAGTACTTC.

The J gene is TRBJ1-6, the V gene TRBV28; D unresolved. V was pared by 3 bases and J by 13 bases, with 10 bases between. CDR1 and CDR2 from the germline V gene are MDHEN and SYDVKM. This CDR3 comprises 12 residues. Here the CDR3 DNA reads TGTGCCAGCAGTTTTAAAGCCTTGCCCCTCCACTTT. Its protein is CASSFKALPLHF.

The chain links TRBV29-1 to TRBJ2-3; the match to TRBD1 covers 7 bases. The V and J ends lost 8 bases and 2 bases, in that order; junction bases with no gene match: 10. The CDR3 consists of 14 residues. Germline lookup yields CDR1 SQVTM and CDR2 ANQGSEA. In nucleotides, the CDR3 is TGCAGCATTTCTCCAGGGGGATTCACAGATACGCAGTATTTT. This sequence encodes CSISPGGFTDTQYF.

The CDR3, as DNA: TGTGCCAGCAGTGAATACCCGGGGAAGGCTGAAGCTTTCTTT. It is translated as CASSEYPGKAEAFF. The rearrangement uses TRBV25-1 and TRBJ1-1; D unclear. Trimming removed 0 bases from V and 6 bases from J, with 11 bases in between. Looked up from germline, CDR1 is MGHDK and CDR2 is SYGVNS. This CDR3 comprises 14 residues.

V usage is TRBV3-1 (or the pseudogene TRBV3-2) and J usage is TRBJ1-4, with D possibly TRBD1 on 5 matching bases. Germline CDR1 is LGHDT and CDR2 is YNNKEL (reference sequence). The CDR3 sequence is 14 residues long. The V end was cut by 4 bases, the J end by 7 bases, with 13 bases between. This CDR3 reads CASSLRAGGEKLFF. In DNA form, the CDR3 reads TGTGCCAGCAGCCTCAGGGCGGGGGGTGAAAAACTGTTTTTT.

V usage is TRBV6-5 and J usage is TRBJ2-3, with TRBD1 identical over 7 bases. J was trimmed by 4 bases and V by 6 bases; bases with no gene match: 10. In germline, CDR1 is MNHEY, CDR2 SVGAGI. This CDR3 contains 15 residues. CDR3 residues: CASRSPQGDADTQYF. The CDR3 coding sequence is TGTGCCAGCAGATCCCCCCAGGGGGACGCAGATACGCAGTATTTT.

J is TRBJ1-4 and V is TRBV15; D gene unclear. The germline gives CDR1 LNHNV, CDR2 YYDKDF (reference sequence). This CDR3 is 16 amino acids long. Deletions cut 0 bases from V and 8 bases from J, with 16 bases between. This chain's CDR3 is CATSRDLLYNAEKLFF. The CDR3 DNA reads as TGTGCCACCAGCAGAGATCTTCTATATAACGCGGAAAAACTGTTTTTT.

The rearrangement joins TRBV5-8 to TRBJ2-7; 8 nucleotides align to TRBD1. The V segment lost 4 bases and the J segment 5 bases; nucleotides outside the gene matches: 8. The CDR3 is made up of 14 amino acids. Looked up from germline, CDR1 is SGHTS and CDR2 is YDEGEE. As DNA, the CDR3 is TGTGCCAGCAGCCCGGCGACAGGGGCCCACGAGCAGTACTTC. Its protein product is CASSPATGAHEQYF.

The rearrangement joins TRBV5-1 to TRBJ1-1; maybe TRBD1 (5 bases). Deletions cut 3 bases from V and 2 bases from J, with 8 bases between. The V gene's germline CDR1 is SGHRS and CDR2 YFSETQ. CDR3 length equals 13 residues. The CDR3 region is CASSWGENTEAFF. CDR3 nucleotides: TGCGCCAGCAGCTGGGGGGAAAACACTGAAGCTTTCTTT. The whole variable domain, filled in from reference TRBV5-1 and TRBJ1-1, reads KAGVTQTPRYLIKTRGQQVTLSCSPISGHRSVSWYQQTPGQGLQFLFEYFSETQRNKGNFPGRFSGRQFSNSRSEMNVSTLELGDSALYLCASSWGENTEAFFGQGTRLTVV.

The V call is TRBV18, the J call TRBJ1-4; tentatively, D is TRBD1 (6 bases). The V gene lost 2 bases and the J gene lost 7 bases, with 11 bases spanning the gap. This CDR3 region has 14 residues. CDR1 is KGHSH, CDR2 LQKENI, per germline. The CDR3 nucleotides are TGTGCCAGCTCACCATCAGGGGCCGGTGAAAAACTGTTTTTT. This gives the protein CASSPSGAGEKLFF.

Points on this clone: The junction and the germline gene differ at one end; a read error may be behind it. The J gene is TRBJ1-1, the V gene TRBV6-5; TRBD1 might be the D (5 bases). This CDR3 comprises 11 residues. Germline CDR1 and CDR2: MNHEY and SVGAGI. CDR3 bases: TGTGCCAGCAGCCAGACTTACAGGTTCGGATTT. Its translation is CASSQTYRFGF.

This chain joins TRBV5-4 and TRBJ1-6; tentative D call: TRBD1 (5 bases). Between the trimmed V and J ends, which lost 0 bases and 4 bases, there was a span of 11 bases. Per germline, CDR1 SGHNT and CDR2 YYREEE (reference sequence). This CDR3 is built from 16 residues. The CDR3 here is CASSLVGGQYNSPLHF. The CDR3 nucleotides read TGTGCCAGCAGCTTGGTGGGGGGTCAGTATAATTCACCCCTCCACTTT. The variable domain in full, with the rest retrieved from reference TRBV5-4 and TRBJ1-6, is ETGVTQSPTHLIKTRGQQVTLRCSSQSGHNTVSWYQQALGQGPQFIFQYYREEENGRGNFPPRFSGLQFPNYSSELNVNALELDDSALYLCASSLVGGQYNSPLHFGNGTRLTVT.

V usage is TRBV12-3 or TRBV12-4 and J usage is TRBJ1-5; tentative D call: TRBD1 (6 bases). The CDR3 extends over 13 amino acids. Between the trimmed V and J ends, which lost 9 bases and 9 bases, there was a span of 18 bases. As DNA, the CDR3 is TGTGCCAGTCAGCAGGGGCAACCTGGGCCCCAGCATTTT. It translates to CASQQGQPGPQHF.

This chain uses TRBV5-1 with TRBJ1-1; the D gene is possibly TRBD1 (5 bases). CDR1 and CDR2 from the germline V gene are SGHRS and YFSETQ. V was cut by 0 bases and J by 5 bases, with 14 bases left in between. The CDR3 consists of 15 residues. CDR3 in DNA: TGCGCCAGCAGCTTGGATCGGGGACTCGGGACTGAAGCTTTCTTT. Its protein is CASSLDRGLGTEAFF.

The rearrangement joins TRBV11-2 to TRBJ1-2; TRBD1 agrees at 12 bases. The CDR3 has 16 amino acids. The germline V gene has CDR1 SGHAT and CDR2 FQNNGV. V shed 2 bases, J shed 8 bases, and the junction held 9 bases outside the gene matches. CDR3 region: CASSLRSGQGARGYTF. In nucleotides, the CDR3 is TGTGCCAGCAGCTTACGCTCGGGACAGGGGGCACGCGGCTACACCTTC.

The V gene is TRBV28, the J gene TRBJ1-6; no clear D gene. V was trimmed by 11 bases and J by 6 bases, leaving 14 bases between them. This CDR3 has 13 residues. CDR1 and CDR2 (germline): MDHEN, SYDVKM. The CDR3 nucleotides read TGTGCCGCCGGGAGGGCCACTAATTCACCCCTCCACTTT. Translation gives CAAGRATNSPLHF.

The CDR3 sequence is CASSLRDGGETQYF. The CDR3 nucleotides read TGTGCCAGCAGCTTGCGGGACGGGGGAGAGACCCAGTACTTC. The V and J genes are TRBV7-2 and TRBJ2-5; the D gene is possibly TRBD2 (6 bases). Trimming removed 3 bases from V and 4 bases from J, with 12 bases in between. The germline V gene has CDR1 SGHTA and CDR2 FQGNSA. This CDR3 comprises 14 residues. Filled out from reference TRBV7-2 and TRBJ2-5, the complete variable domain reads GAGVSQSPSNKVTEKGKDVELRCDPISGHTALYWYRQSLGQGLEFLIYFQGNSAPDKSGLPSDRFSAERTGGSVSTLTIQRTQQEDSAVYLCASSLRDGGETQYFGPGTRLLVL.

The chain uses TRBV28 and TRBJ2-2; the match to TRBD2 covers 7 bases. Germline V gene sequence: CDR1 MDHEN, CDR2 SYDVKM. With 6 bases clipped from V and 6 bases from J, the junction kept 10 bases outside the gene matches. The length of the CDR3 is 15 residues. CDR3 in amino acids: CASRRSGTNPGELFF. The CDR3 nucleotides are TGTGCCAGCAGGAGAAGCGGGACCAACCCCGGGGAGCTGTTTTTT.

This clone was detected a few times. J is TRBJ2-7 and V is TRBV5-4; no firm D call. V was clipped by 3 bases and J by 2 bases, with 9 bases between them. This CDR3 region has 13 residues. Germline V gene sequence: CDR1 SGHNT, CDR2 YYREEE (reference sequence). The CDR3 protein is CASSYYPAYEQYF. The DNA for the CDR3 is TGTGCCAGCAGCTACTACCCAGCCTACGAGCAGTACTTC.

The chain has TRBV30 and TRBJ2-5; TRBD1 aligns across 10 bases. This CDR3 is built from 15 residues. Trimming removed 0 bases from V and 4 bases from J; junction bases left unmatched: 5. CDR1 is GTSNPN, CDR2 SVGIG, per germline (reference sequence). CDR3 loop: CAWSVQTGGAETQYF. CDR3 bases: TGTGCCTGGAGTGTACAGACAGGGGGCGCAGAGACCCAGTACTTC.

This chain uses TRBV27 with TRBJ1-5; 7 bases are a match to TRBD1. This CDR3 is built from 16 residues. Germline V gene lookup returns CDR1 MNHEY and CDR2 SMNVEV (reference sequence). V lost 2 bases to trimming and J lost 0 bases; unmatched junction nucleotides: 4. DNA of the CDR3: TGTGCCAGCAGTTTAGGGGACAGCGTTAGCAATCAGCCCCAGCATTTT. Its translation: CASSLGDSVSNQPQHF.

This chain connects TRBV12-3 or TRBV12-4 to TRBJ1-2, with D maybe TRBD1 (5 bases). This CDR3 comprises 13 residues. V dropped 4 bases and J dropped 6 bases, with 12 bases sitting between them. As DNA, the CDR3 is TGTGCCAGCAGTTCATCAGGGTATCATGGCTACACCTTC. Encoded protein: CASSSSGYHGYTF.

The genes are TRBV29-1 and TRBJ1-1, with a possible D match to TRBD1 (6 bases). Germline V lookup: CDR1 SQVTM, CDR2 ANQGSEA. The CDR3 is 13 amino acids. The V end was cut by 6 bases, the J end by 0 bases, with 11 bases between. Here the CDR3 reads CSVKQGMNTEAFF. The CDR3 bases are TGCAGCGTAAAACAGGGAATGAACACTGAAGCTTTCTTT.

The rearrangement joins TRBV7-9 to TRBJ1-2, with a tentative D call TRBD1 (5 bases). This CDR3 has 13 amino acids. Trimming took 3 bases from V and 5 from J, leaving 10 bases between them. The germline CDR1 and CDR2 sequences are SEHNR and FQNEAQ (reference sequence). The DNA of the CDR3 is TGTGCCAGCAGCTTCGCAGGGAATTATGGCTACACCTTC. Protein sequence: CASSFAGNYGYTF.

The chain joins TRBV5-1 to TRBJ2-3; a possible D gene is TRBD2 (5 bases). The CDR3 is 15 residues long. V was cut by 0 bases and J by 0 bases, with 8 bases left in between. From germline, CDR1 is SGHRS and CDR2 YFSETQ. The CDR3 DNA reads as TGCGCCAGCAGCTTGGTGGACTTTAGCACAGATACGCAGTATTTT. Translation gives CASSLVDFSTDTQYF. Full variable domain (rest looked up from reference TRBV5-1 and TRBJ2-3): KAGVTQTPRYLIKTRGQQVTLSCSPISGHRSVSWYQQTPGQGLQFLFEYFSETQRNKGNFPGRFSGRQFSNSRSEMNVSTLELGDSALYLCASSLVDFSTDTQYFGPGTRLTVL.

V usage is TRBV15 and J usage is TRBJ1-1; 7 positions agree with TRBD1. The CDR3 is made up of 18 amino acids. The junction had 11 bases not matched to a gene; V was cut back by 0 bases and J by 1 base. Germline CDR1 reads LNHNV; CDR2 reads YYDKDF (reference sequence). The CDR3 region is CATSREGYGDSTNTEAFF. In DNA form, the CDR3 reads TGTGCCACCAGCAGAGAGGGGTATGGGGACAGTACGAACACTGAAGCTTTCTTT. The full variable domain, completed using reference TRBV15 and TRBJ1-1, is DAMVIQNPRYQVTQFGKPVTLSCSQTLNHNVMYWYQQKSSQAPKLLFHYYDKDFNNEADTPDNFQSRRPNTSFCFLDIRSPGLGDTAMYLCATSREGYGDSTNTEAFFGQGTRLTVV.